This T cell receptor beta chain originates from a study of T-cell memory formation after mild COVID-19. TCRalpha and TCRbeta libraries used 5'RACE with constant-segment primers and UMIs. Using its own MiXCR run on the 5' RACE reads, TCRdb lists one record per CDR3 protein. The sample includes under 250,000 distinct CDR3 sequences, over 15% seen only once; the top ten take 2% to 2.5%. Findings of the study overall: The main location of contracting CD4+ clones was CM and EM, and that of contracting CD8+ clones was EMRA. Later expanders leaned toward CD4+, whereas clones contracting from day 15 to 85 were balanced CD4/CD8.

The table lists this clonotype with many counts. Its cognate antigen is unknown. CDR3 size: 16 residues. V was clipped by 3 bases and J by 3 bases, with 18 bases between them. The TCR originated in an adult woman who had mild COVID-19 (a few samples of this study predate the infection). Cell type and time point are not known. The sequenced sample consisted of PBMCs or a T cell subset sorted from them (not recorded which). The rearrangement joins TRBV12-3 or TRBV12-4 to TRBJ2-7, with D tentatively TRBD2 (6 bases). For the CDR3, the DNA is TGTGCCAGCAGTTTGCATGAGTTTGCGGGACGCTACGAGCAGTACTTC. Translating it yields CASSLHEFAGRYEQYF.